This T cell receptor beta chain was obtained from a study of T cells after yellow fever vaccination. Findings and limits, study-wide: Reappearance after the booster was observed for most primary-vaccination clones (about 95% CD4, approximately 90% CD8). Weaker in magnitude, the secondary response showed a faster peak on day 5 versus 15. Although most clonotypes did not, a small share appeared in both CD4 and CD8 compartments.

About this clonotype: Its antigen is unknown.

MiXCR was run by TCRdb on the 5' RACE reads, yielding one entry per CDR3 protein. The sample holds around 300,000 distinct CDR3 sequences; about 4% are singletons and the top ten take roughly 24%. V gave up 5 bases and J gave up 1 base; unmatched junction bases: 11. The CDR3 runs to 17 residues. The germline gives CDR1 LNHNV, CDR2 YYDKDF (reference sequence). The receptor's source is a man aged 18 to 30 who received the YFV17D yellow fever vaccine. Sequencing was performed on PBMCs, taken 5 days after the yellow fever booster vaccination. The chain combines TRBV15 with TRBJ1-5; TRBD1 matches 7 bases. The CDR3 protein is CATSSHAGTASNQPQHF. In DNA, the CDR3 is TGTGCCACCAGCTCACACGCCGGGACAGCAAGCAATCAGCCCCAGCATTTT.